Below, 14 T cell receptor beta chains from the same sample are listed, as sequenced in a study of long-term antiretroviral therapy in people with HIV. A v3.0 immunoSEQ assay was performed at survey level. The protocol was immunoSEQ multiplex PCR, while the TCRdb copy is restricted to in-frame clones and leaves out a portion. The profile shows around 20,000 clones, more than 70% of them singletons. The source material was unsorted PBMCs, sampled 0.5 years before starting antiretroviral therapy. The receptor set was obtained from a man in his late teens or twenties with HIV.

V gene TRBV10-1 combines with J gene TRBJ1-6, with D possibly matching TRBD1 (6 bases). V was cut by 3 bases and J by 6 bases, with 12 bases left in between. The CDR3 length is 15 residues. The germline gives CDR1 WNHNN, CDR2 SYGVQD (reference sequence). CDR3 protein: CASSDMSGANSPLHF. The CDR3 nucleotides read TGCGCCAGCAGTGACATGTCGGGGGCTAATTCACCCCTCCACTTT.

The chain is built from TRBV5-6 and TRBJ2-7, with D possibly TRBD1 on 6 matching bases. CDR3 size: 13 residues. From germline, CDR1 is SGHDT and CDR2 YYEEEE. Trimming shortened V by 4 bases and J by 4 bases, and 12 bases separated the two germline ends. The CDR3: CASSLGQIYEQYF. CDR3 DNA: TGTGCCAGCAGCCTCGGACAGATTTACGAGCAGTACTTC.

This sequence joins TRBV19 and TRBJ2-1; 14 bases agree with TRBD2. The V segment lost 4 bases and the J segment 3 bases; nucleotides outside the gene matches: 17. Germline CDR1 and CDR2: LNHDA and SQIVND (reference sequence). The CDR3 covers 21 residues. CDR3 region: CASSTTSSGTSGGLRYNEQFF. The DNA of the CDR3 is TGTGCCAGTAGTACGACCTCGTCCGGGACTAGCGGGGGCCTACGCTACAATGAGCAGTTCTTC.

V and J are TRBV7-9 and TRBJ2-1, with D perhaps matching TRBD1 (5 bases). Trimming removed 7 bases from V and 0 bases from J, with 13 bases in between. The CDR3 totals 15 residues. Germline V gene lookup returns CDR1 SEHNR and CDR2 FQNEAQ (reference sequence). CDR3 region: CASIDSLSSYNEQFF. The CDR3 DNA reads TGTGCCAGCATCGACAGTCTAAGCTCCTACAATGAGCAGTTCTTC.

The CDR3 loop is CASSLYDSNTEAFF. Written as DNA, the CDR3 is TGTGCCAGCAGTTTATACGACAGTAACACTGAAGCTTTCTTT. This rearrangement joins TRBV27 to TRBJ1-1; D might be TRBD1 (5 bases). Germline V CDR1 and CDR2: MNHEY, SMNVEV (reference sequence). V gave up 1 base and J gave up 2 bases, with 8 bases separating them. This CDR3 spans 14 amino acids.

CDR3 region: CASSLRATGNGWYTEAFF. CDR3 bases: TGTGCCAGCAGCCTTCGCGCCACAGGGAACGGATGGTATACTGAAGCTTTCTTT. This sequence joins TRBV5-5 and TRBJ1-1, with D possibly TRBD1 on 6 matching bases. V was shortened by 4 bases and J by 5 bases, with 27 bases between the two germline ends. The CDR3 is made up of 18 amino acids. Germline assignment: CDR1 SGHKS and CDR2 YYEKEE (reference sequence).

The CDR3 DNA reads as TGTGCCAGCAGTGGAACTGAAACTGGGGCTCGTGGCTACACCTTC. Protein sequence: CASSGTETGARGYTF. This chain uses TRBV6-1 with TRBJ1-2; TRBD1 is a possible D gene (5 bases). CDR3 length equals 15 residues. V lost 4 bases to trimming and J lost 7 bases, with 19 bases between them. CDR1 and CDR2 (germline): MNHNS, SASEGT.

V and J are TRBV7-6 and TRBJ1-2; perhaps TRBD1 as D (6 bases). Trimming took off 1 base at V and 8 bases at J, with 14 bases between the two ends. The germline V gene encodes CDR1 SGHVS and CDR2 FNYEAQ. This CDR3 region has 14 residues. The DNA for the CDR3 is TGTGCCAGCAGCTTAGGGGGGGGCGCCGAAGGCTACACCTTC. It specifies CASSLGGGAEGYTF. Using reference TRBV7-6 and TRBJ1-2 for the parts outside the CDR3, the full variable domain is GAGVSQSPRYKVTKRGQDVALRCDPISGHVSLYWYRQALGQGPEFLTYFNYEAQQDKSGLPNDRFSAERPEGSISTLTIQRTEQRDSAMYRCASSLGGGAEGYTFGSGTRLTVV.

The chain employs TRBV5-8 and TRBJ1-5; weak D call: TRBD1 (6 bases). V lost 5 bases and J 2 bases, leaving 17 bases between the germline ends. CDR1 and CDR2 from the germline V gene are SGHTS and YDEGEE. The CDR3 runs to 16 residues. CDR3 DNA: TGTGCCAGCAGACCACGGCCCGAGGGGGGCAATCAGCCCCAGCATTTT. The encoded protein is CASRPRPEGGNQPQHF.

The chain is built from TRBV12-5 and TRBJ2-1, with TRBD1 as a possible D gene (5 bases). Deletions cut 3 bases from V and 13 bases from J, with 10 bases between. The germline gives CDR1 LGHNT, CDR2 FRNRAP. CDR3 length equals 11 residues. The CDR3 nucleotides are TGTGCTAGTGGTTTAGAGACAGACCAGTTCTTC. Translation gives CASGLETDQFF.

The genes are TRBV7-9 and TRBJ1-2; no clear D. The length of the CDR3 is 12 residues. The V and J ends lost 5 bases and 8 bases respectively, with 12 bases between them. Germline V gives CDR1 SEHNR, CDR2 FQNEAQ (reference sequence). The CDR3 reads CASSPGAWGYTF. CDR3 in DNA: TGTGCCAGCAGCCCCGGCGCGTGGGGCTACACCTTC.

V usage is TRBV6-5 and J usage is TRBJ2-7; the D is unclear. This CDR3 comprises 13 residues. Germline lookup yields CDR1 MNHEY and CDR2 SVGAGI. The V and J ends lost 2 bases and 3 bases respectively, with 8 bases between them. The CDR3 spells CASSYENGYEQYF. The CDR3 DNA is TGTGCCAGCAGTTACGAGAATGGCTACGAGCAGTACTTC.

V gene TRBV5-6 combines with J gene TRBJ2-2; 8 bases agree with TRBD1. The CDR3 length is 15 residues. Trimming took 4 bases from V and 1 from J; bases not matched to a gene: 3. Germline CDR1 is SGHDT and CDR2 is YYEEEE. In nucleotides, the CDR3 is TGTGCCAGCAGCGTGGGACAGGAGAACACCGGGGAGCTGTTTTTT. Translated, it gives CASSVGQENTGELFF.

This chain connects TRBV2 to TRBJ2-2, with D possibly matching TRBD2 (6 bases). Germline CDR1 reads SNHLY; CDR2 reads FYNNEI. The V and J ends lost 6 bases and 0 bases respectively, with 14 bases between them. The CDR3 spans 16 residues. CDR3 DNA sequence: TGTGCCAGCAGCGACGTGGGAGGAGCGAACACCGGGGAGCTGTTTTTT. It yields the protein CASSDVGGANTGELFF.